What follows are 9 T cell receptor beta chains derived from one specimen sequenced in a study of T cell repertoires in MIS-A myocarditis. Profiling relied on immunoSEQ multiplex PCR, and the TCRdb table lists in-frame clones only, not all of them. In the table there are over 12,000 clones, about 67% of which are singletons. The sample was left ventricle heart tissue obtained at autopsy. The receptors were gathered from a man aged 18-30 years with fulminant myocarditis from multisystem inflammatory syndrome in adults (MIS-A) after COVID-19.

This clone was seen only a few times. V is TRBV6-1 and J is TRBJ2-7; D is unresolved. Trimming took off 0 bases at V and 0 bases at J, with 6 bases between the two ends. The germline CDR1 and CDR2 sequences are MNHNS and SASEGT. The length of the CDR3 is 14 residues. CDR3 DNA sequence: TGTGCCAGCAGTGAAGCGATGCGCTCCTACGAGCAGTACTTC. Translated: CASSEAMRSYEQYF.

This sequence joins TRBV12-3 or TRBV12-4 and TRBJ1-2, with D uncertain. This CDR3 region has 12 residues. Trimming stripped 6 bases from V and 8 bases from J, with 13 bases between. DNA for the CDR3: TGTGCCAGCAGATTTGGGGTGGGGGGCTACACCTTC. Amino acid sequence: CASRFGVGGYTF.

This chain uses TRBV19 with TRBJ1-5, with 8 positions matching TRBD1. CDR1 is LNHDA and CDR2 is SQIVND in the germline V gene (reference sequence). Trimming at V came to 5 bases and at J to 7 bases, leaving 4 bases not matched to a gene. This CDR3 is built from 13 residues. DNA of the CDR3: TGTGCCAGTAGTGGGACAGGTAACCAGCCCCAGCATTTT. It translates to CASSGTGNQPQHF.

The chain uses TRBV28 and TRBJ2-2; D is possibly TRBD2 (5 bases). This CDR3 has 14 amino acids. The V and J ends lost 3 bases and 1 base respectively, with 6 bases between them. The germline gives CDR1 MDHEN, CDR2 SYDVKM. CDR3 DNA: TGTGCCAGCAGTTTGAGCGGGAACACCGGGGAGCTGTTTTTT. This gives the protein CASSLSGNTGELFF.

This clone was detected once. The V call is TRBV30, the J call TRBJ2-7; the match to TRBD1 covers 9 bases. With V trimmed by 1 base and J by 3 bases, 4 bases remained unmatched. Germline V gene lookup returns CDR1 GTSNPN and CDR2 SVGIG (reference sequence). The CDR3 is 14 residues long. DNA for the CDR3: TGTGCCTGGAGTGAGTCGACAGGGGGCTACGAGCAGTACTTC. It encodes CAWSESTGGYEQYF.

The chain recombines TRBV4-2 with TRBJ1-4; 9 nucleotides line up with TRBD1. V lost 1 base to trimming and J lost 2 bases; unmatched junction nucleotides: 2. The CDR3 length is 16 residues. Germline CDR1 and CDR2: LGHNA and YNFKEQ. DNA of the CDR3: TGTGCCAGCAGCCAAGCCACAGGGGGCACTAATGAAAAACTGTTTTTT. As protein: CASSQATGGTNEKLFF.

The chain has TRBV5-4 and TRBJ2-3, with D possibly TRBD2 on 6 matching bases. V was pared by 0 bases and J by 1 base, with 12 bases between. The CDR3 consists of 16 residues. CDR1 is SGHNT, CDR2 YYREEE, per germline (reference sequence). The DNA for the CDR3 is TGTGCCAGCAGCTTGGGTCGGAGGGAAGGCACAGATACGCAGTATTTT. It encodes CASSLGRREGTDTQYF.

V gene TRBV7-8 combines with J gene TRBJ2-3, with 12 positions matching TRBD2. Germline V gene data show CDR1 as SGHVS and CDR2 as FQNEAQ. The J segment lost 6 bases and the V segment lost 4 bases, leaving 5 bases of the junction unmatched. CDR3 length: 15 residues. The CDR3 DNA follows: TGTGCCAGCAGCTCTAGCGGGGGGGTAGGGGATACGCAGTATTTT. As protein: CASSSSGGVGDTQYF.

The chain joins TRBV28 to TRBJ2-6; 7 nucleotides match TRBD1. V lost 5 bases and J lost 0; bases outside the gene matches: 10. CDR3 size: 18 residues. Germline V gene lookup returns CDR1 MDHEN and CDR2 SYDVKM. CDR3 sequence reads: CASSPETGFDSGANVLTF. The CDR3 coding sequence is TGTGCCAGCAGTCCAGAGACAGGGTTTGACTCTGGGGCCAACGTCCTGACTTTC. The whole variable domain, filled in from reference TRBV28 and TRBJ2-6, reads DVKVTQSSRYLVKRTGEKVFLECVQDMDHENMFWYRQDPGLGLRLIYFSYDVKMKEKGDIPEGYSVSREKKERFSLILESASTNQTSMYLCASSPETGFDSGANVLTFGAGSRLTVL.